This T cell receptor beta chain was identified during a study of blood T cells in healthy people across ages. In the case of this clonotype: Its antigen is unknown.

Together with a sample-barcoded 5' primer, a J-beta primer mix was included in a second PCR lasting roughly 7 to 11 cycles. MiXCR, applied by TCRdb to the 5' RACE reads, yields one record per CDR3 protein. The repertoire has about 1.5 million distinct CDR3 sequences, about 43% of them found once; the top ten carry around 8%. From germline, CDR1 is SQVTM and CDR2 ANQGSEA. CDR3 length equals 13 residues. V was clipped by 6 bases and J by 1 base, with 12 bases between them. Study-wide results and caveats: There were more naive CD4+ cells and higher diversity in long-lived donors than in aged donors.

V gene TRBV29-1 combines with J gene TRBJ2-5, with D possibly matching TRBD2 (6 bases). The sequence was obtained from a woman between 18 and 29 years old in good health. Specimen: blood. CDR3 in DNA: TGCAGCGTCGCGGGGACGACCCAAGAGACCCAGTACTTC. This translates into CSVAGTTQETQYF.